This entry concerns a single T cell receptor (beta chain). The CDR3 consists of 13 residues. The V gene's germline CDR1 is MNHEY and CDR2 SVGEGT. V was clipped by 5 bases and J by 11 bases, with 18 bases between them. This sample stems from a study of blood T cell repertoires in COVID-19. The data were produced by immunoSEQ multiplex PCR, yet TCRdb's version contains in-frame clones alone and is incomplete. The profile shows about 150,000 clones, approximately 80% of them singletons. The V call is TRBV6-2 or TRBV6-3, the J call TRBJ1-1; D gene ambiguous. The specimen was peripheral blood. The receptor was isolated from a woman aged 60 to 75 with active or convalescent COVID-19. CDR3 loop: CASSPSGIGWAFF. The CDR3 DNA reads TGTGCCAGCAGTCCCTCCGGGATAGGGTGGGCTTTCTTT.